This entry lists 29 T cell receptor beta chains sequenced from one sample in a study of T cell responses to AZD1222 COVID-19 vaccine (dated by TCRdb to about 2021). The protocol used for the library was the immunoSEQ multiplex PCR assay. TCRdb provides this immuneACCESS table in a form limited to in-frame rearrangements. Some clones are lacking; in checked studies, under half of them reflect an unresolved V gene, and why the rest are absent is not known. The sample table contains over 130,000 clones; only one count was recorded for around 94% of them. The biggest ten clones account for about 1.3% of the sample. The time point label, as the study defines it: baseline before first vaccination. The specimen comprised peripheral blood, sampled on day 0 of AZD1222 vaccination. The receptors here all came from an adult in good health.

The V and J genes are TRBV29-1 and TRBJ1-2; no firm D call. Germline CDR1 reads SQVTM; CDR2 reads ANQGSEA. This CDR3 comprises 12 residues. The V and J ends lost 3 bases and 3 bases respectively, with 8 bases between them. CDR3 in amino acids: CSVEGRYYGYTF. DNA of the CDR3: TGCAGCGTTGAGGGCCGGTACTATGGCTACACCTTC.

The chain links TRBV7-9 to TRBJ2-1; D is uncertain. The CDR3 length is 16 residues. Germline V gives CDR1 SEHNR, CDR2 FQNEAQ (reference sequence). The V end was cut by 5 bases, the J end by 5 bases, with 19 bases between. DNA for the CDR3: TGTGCCAGCAGCGACCCCCTTCTCGGGCGGCACAATGAGCAGTTCTTC. Its translation is CASSDPLLGRHNEQFF.

In this sample, this clone turned up once. The rearrangement uses TRBV7-2 and TRBJ2-1; 8 nucleotides line up with TRBD2. With V trimmed by 5 bases and J by 3 bases, 6 bases remained unmatched. The germline V gene has CDR1 SGHTA and CDR2 FQGNSA. CDR3 size: 15 residues. CDR3 coding DNA: TGTGCCAGCAGCCCAACTAGCGGAGGCTACAATGAGCAGTTCTTC. It encodes CASSPTSGGYNEQFF.

This chain links TRBV6-5 with TRBJ1-1; the D gene is possibly TRBD1 (5 bases). The CDR3 is 13 residues long. CDR1 is MNHEY, CDR2 SVGAGI, per germline. Trimming shortened V by 0 bases and J by 11 bases, and 13 bases separated the two germline ends. CDR3 bases: TGTGCCAGCAGTTACTCGGGCAGGGTTGTCGCTTTCTTT. It yields the protein CASSYSGRVVAFF.

This clone was detected a few times. The CDR3 coding sequence is TGTGCCAGCTCACCCCAATACAGGGCGGATGAAAAACTGTTTTTT. Translating gives CASSPQYRADEKLFF. The chain has TRBV18 and TRBJ1-4, with D maybe TRBD1 (6 bases). The CDR3 contains 15 residues. Per germline, CDR1 KGHSH and CDR2 LQKENI. Trimming removed 3 bases from V and 6 bases from J, with 14 bases in between.

This rearrangement joins TRBV7-3 to TRBJ1-2; the D gene is possibly TRBD1 (5 bases). Trimming took 4 bases from V and 7 from J, leaving 13 bases between them. The CDR3 loop spans 13 amino acids. Germline loops: CDR1 SGHTA, CDR2 FQGTGA. The DNA of the CDR3 is TGTGCCAGCAGCTCTCAGGGATACAGTGGCTACACCTTC. Its protein is CASSSQGYSGYTF.

The chain couples TRBV28 to TRBJ1-1, with a weak D call TRBD1 (5 bases). Germline V gene sequence: CDR1 MDHEN, CDR2 SYDVKM. The CDR3 contains 17 residues. Trimming took off 1 base at V and 0 bases at J, with 15 bases between the two ends. CDR3 coding DNA: TGTGCCAGCAGTTTATCCCCAGACAGCTCAATGAACACTGAAGCTTTCTTT. Its protein is CASSLSPDSSMNTEAFF.

This chain uses TRBV7-8 with TRBJ1-5; D not certain. Germline V gene sequence: CDR1 SGHVS, CDR2 FQNEAQ. Trimming left V 5 bases short and J 5 bases short, with 10 bases between. The CDR3 extends over 13 amino acids. DNA for the CDR3: TGTGCCAGCAGCCAAGACGTACATCAGCCCCAGCATTTT. It yields the protein CASSQDVHQPQHF.

The chain joins TRBV10-1 to TRBJ2-4, with a weak D call TRBD2 (6 bases). The CDR3 totals 16 residues. The germline V gene encodes CDR1 WNHNN and CDR2 SYGVQD (reference sequence). V shed 9 bases and J shed 2 bases, with 20 bases lying between them. CDR3 residues: CARVARRELTKNIQYF. CDR3 DNA: TGCGCCAGGGTCGCACGGCGGGAACTCACCAAAAACATTCAGTACTTC.

V and J are TRBV5-4 and TRBJ2-1, with 7 bases aligning to TRBD2. V was clipped by 0 bases and J by 8 bases; unmatched bases: 8. This CDR3 comprises 15 residues. Germline V CDR1 and CDR2: SGHNT, YYREEE (reference sequence). DNA of the CDR3: TGTGCCAGCAGCTTGGGCCGGGACTACAACTATGAGCAGTTCTTC. Protein: CASSLGRDYNYEQFF.

CDR3 nucleotides: TGTGCCAGCAGCTTAGTCCCCACGAACACCGGGGAGCTGTTTTTT. Amino acids: CASSLVPTNTGELFF. V gene TRBV7-8 combines with J gene TRBJ2-2; D is unclear. The CDR3 has 15 amino acids. Per the germline V gene, CDR1 is SGHVS and CDR2 is FQNEAQ. V was shortened by 1 base and J by 0 bases, with 6 bases between the two germline ends.

V and J are TRBV2 and TRBJ2-7, with D unclear. Trimming left V 3 bases short and J 0 bases short, with 3 bases between. The CDR3 runs to 12 residues. Germline loops: CDR1 SNHLY, CDR2 FYNNEI. CDR3 nucleotides: TGTGCCAGCAGTGATCACTCCTACGAGCAGTACGTC. Its translation: CASSDHSYEQYV.

The V gene is TRBV3-1 (or the pseudogene TRBV3-2), the J gene TRBJ1-2, with a tentative D call TRBD1 (6 bases). The CDR3 has 15 amino acids. V was trimmed by 4 bases and J by 4 bases, leaving 16 bases between them. The V gene's germline CDR1 is LGHDT and CDR2 YNNKEL (reference sequence). The CDR3 DNA reads as TGTGCCAGCAGCCCGAACTCTGACAGGAGCTATGGCTACACCTTC. Translating it yields CASSPNSDRSYGYTF.

V usage is TRBV10-3 and J usage is TRBJ1-4; D not resolved. CDR1 is ENHRY and CDR2 is SYGVKD in the germline V gene. V lost 0 bases to trimming and J lost 8 bases, with 4 bases between them. The CDR3 contains 12 residues. The CDR3 reads CAISESGEKLFF. The CDR3 coding sequence is TGTGCCATCAGTGAGTCCGGAGAAAAACTGTTTTTT.

V and J are TRBV3-1 (or the pseudogene TRBV3-2) and TRBJ1-2; 7 bases agree with TRBD1. Germline CDR1 and CDR2: LGHDT and YNNKEL (reference sequence). This CDR3 has 15 amino acids. Losses at the gene ends were 7 bases for V and 5 bases for J; bases not matched to a gene: 13. CDR3: CASKKHATGEYGYTF. As DNA, the CDR3 is TGTGCCAGCAAAAAACACGCCACAGGGGAATATGGCTACACCTTC.

The chain recombines TRBV2 with TRBJ2-5; 7 bases are shared with TRBD1. Germline V gives CDR1 SNHLY, CDR2 FYNNEI. The CDR3 has 14 amino acids. Unmatched junction bases numbered 7, after V lost 4 bases and J lost 5 bases. The CDR3, as DNA: TGTGCCAGCAGTGTCTCTGACAGGGTGGAGACCCAGTACTTC. Its translation is CASSVSDRVETQYF.

The gene calls are TRBV11-2 and TRBJ2-1; TRBD2 matches 7 bases. V lost 6 bases to trimming and J lost 3 bases; unmatched junction nucleotides: 5. The V gene's germline CDR1 is SGHAT and CDR2 FQNNGV. This CDR3 contains 14 residues. The CDR3 here is CASSRTRDYNEQFF. Here the CDR3 DNA reads TGTGCCAGCAGTCGGACTAGGGACTACAATGAGCAGTTCTTC. The full variable domain, with the rest looked up from reference TRBV11-2 and TRBJ2-1, is EAGVAQSPRYKIIEKRQSVAFWCNPISGHATLYWYQQILGQGPKLLIQFQNNGVVDDSQLPKDRFSAERLKGVDSTLKIQPAKLEDSAVYLCASSRTRDYNEQFFGPGTRLTVL.

The chain couples TRBV5-1 to TRBJ1-4; possibly TRBD1 for D (6 bases). Germline-derived CDR1 and CDR2 are SGHRS and YFSETQ. V was pared by 0 bases and J by 8 bases, with 11 bases between. This CDR3 has 14 amino acids. The CDR3 nucleotides read TGCGCCAGCAGCTTGGACAGGGAGGAAGAAAAACTGTTTTTT. Protein product: CASSLDREEEKLFF.

The V call is TRBV28, the J call TRBJ1-2, with 8 bases matching TRBD1. The ends lost 0 bases at V and 11 bases at J; junction bases unmatched: 8. CDR1 and CDR2 from the germline V gene are MDHEN and SYDVKM. This CDR3 contains 14 residues. CDR3 amino acids: CASSLWGQDSGYTF. The CDR3 DNA reads TGTGCCAGCAGTTTATGGGGACAGGACTCGGGGTACACCTTC.

This clone was counted between two and nine times. The V call is TRBV29-1, the J call TRBJ2-3; 8 bases line up with TRBD2. The V and J ends lost 4 bases and 1 base, in that order; junction bases with no gene match: 7. The germline V gene has CDR1 SQVTM and CDR2 ANQGSEA. CDR3 length: 15 residues. CDR3 region: CSVVLAGGRTDTQYF. CDR3 coding DNA: TGCAGCGTTGTTCTGGCGGGGGGCCGCACAGATACGCAGTATTTT.

The chain employs TRBV7-3 and TRBJ1-6; D is possibly TRBD1 (6 bases). The V gene lost 5 bases and the J gene lost 7 bases, with 9 bases spanning the gap. The CDR3 totals 13 residues. The germline V gene has CDR1 SGHTA and CDR2 FQGTGA. The CDR3 nucleotides read TGTGCCAGCAGCGCCGGACAGAATTCACCCCTCCACTTT. This codes for CASSAGQNSPLHF. The full variable domain, with the rest looked up from reference TRBV7-3 and TRBJ1-6, is GAGVSQTPSNKVTEKGKYVELRCDPISGHTALYWYRQSLGQGPEFLIYFQGTGAADDSGLPNDRFFAVRPEGSVSTLKIQRTERGDSAVYLCASSAGQNSPLHFGNGTRLTVT.

In DNA form, the CDR3 reads TGCGCCAGCAGCCGAGGACTAGCGGTGGTCACCGAGCAGTACGTC. Encoded protein: CASSRGLAVVTEQYV. The gene calls are TRBV4-1 and TRBJ2-7; 10 bases match TRBD2. J was trimmed by 6 bases and V by 4 bases; bases with no gene match: 9. The CDR3 spans 15 residues. Germline loops: CDR1 MGHRA, CDR2 YSYEKL.

J is TRBJ1-6 and V is TRBV7-2, with 7 bases lining up with TRBD1. Germline lookup yields CDR1 SGHTA and CDR2 FQGNSA. The CDR3 has 16 amino acids. Trimming removed 0 bases from V and 9 bases from J; junction bases left unmatched: 8. The CDR3 loop reads CASSLASTGLFSPLHF. DNA of the CDR3: TGTGCCAGCAGCTTAGCGTCGACAGGGTTGTTTTCACCCCTCCACTTT.

The V call is TRBV6-1, the J call TRBJ2-1, with 12 bases fitting TRBD2. Germline CDR1 is MNHNS and CDR2 is SASEGT. V shed 7 bases, J shed 8 bases, and the junction held 3 bases outside the gene matches. The CDR3 runs 13 residues. The CDR3 loop is CASTLAGGDEQFF. Here the CDR3 DNA reads TGTGCCAGCACACTAGCGGGAGGAGATGAGCAGTTCTTC.

The chain couples TRBV5-8 to TRBJ1-5; D possibly corresponds to TRBD1 (6 bases). The V gene's germline CDR1 is SGHTS and CDR2 YDEGEE. The CDR3 covers 15 residues. V was shortened by 0 bases and J by 6 bases, with 13 bases between the two germline ends. The CDR3 sequence: CASSLDRVRGQPQHF. The CDR3, as DNA: TGTGCCAGCAGCTTGGACAGGGTAAGGGGTCAGCCCCAGCATTTT.

The chain uses TRBV10-3 and TRBJ2-3; the D is unclear. CDR3 length equals 13 residues. Between the trimmed V and J ends, which lost 2 bases and 1 base, there was a span of 4 bases. Germline V gives CDR1 ENHRY, CDR2 SYGVKD. The CDR3 is CAISELRTDTQYF. The DNA for the CDR3 is TGTGCCATCAGTGAGCTACGCACAGATACGCAGTATTTT.

J is TRBJ1-1 and V is TRBV29-1, with D hard to call. Trimming stripped 4 bases from V and 0 bases from J, with 6 bases between. CDR1 is SQVTM, CDR2 ANQGSEA, per germline. CDR3 size: 12 residues. DNA for the CDR3: TGCAGCGTTGTCGCAGTGAACACTGAAGCTTTCTTT. Translating gives CSVVAVNTEAFF.

The chain uses TRBV14 and TRBJ2-2; 12 bases are shared with TRBD2. J was trimmed by 8 bases and V by 3 bases; bases with no gene match: 4. CDR1 is SGHDN and CDR2 is FVKESK in the germline V gene. CDR3 length: 15 residues. CDR3 region: CASSHTTSGGGELFF. The CDR3 DNA sequence: TGTGCCAGCAGCCATACGACTAGCGGGGGAGGGGAGCTGTTTTTT.

The V and J genes are TRBV5-1 and TRBJ1-2; 9 nucleotides line up with TRBD1. V lost 4 bases, J lost 10 bases, and 17 bases stayed unmatched. Per germline, CDR1 SGHRS and CDR2 YFSETQ. The CDR3 loop spans 16 amino acids. For the CDR3, the DNA is TGCGCCAGCAGCCCATCCGCACCGGGACAGGGTTACGACTACACCTTC. This sequence encodes CASSPSAPGQGYDYTF.